Below are 10 T cell receptor beta chains sequenced from a single sample in a study of technical replicates of blood from several donors. Generated by immunoSEQ multiplex PCR, the TCRdb table keeps only in-frame clones and is missing some. The profile covers about 100,000 clones, with just under 95% appearing a single time and 0.2% to 0.3% taken by the ten largest. The specimen was T cells isolated from PBMCs. These receptors were obtained from a human donor in good health.

The chain has TRBV5-4 and TRBJ2-3, with 8 bases aligning to TRBD2. V lost 2 bases and J lost 5; bases outside the gene matches: 10. The CDR3 runs 16 residues. Germline V gene sequence: CDR1 SGHNT, CDR2 YYREEE (reference sequence). The CDR3 coding sequence is TGTGCCAGCAGCTTTGGCTTAGCGGGAAGGGAAGATACGCAGTATTTT. It yields the protein CASSFGLAGREDTQYF.

The rearrangement joins TRBV27 to TRBJ2-7; D is perhaps TRBD1 (5 bases). Trimming removed 3 bases at V and 4 bases at J, with 7 bases between. The CDR3 totals 12 residues. CDR1 MNHEY and CDR2 SMNVEV come from the germline V gene (reference sequence). CDR3 sequence reads: CASSFRGYEQYF. The CDR3, as DNA: TGTGCCAGCAGTTTTAGGGGATACGAGCAGTACTTC.

The chain's CDR3 is CASDEFGASGAYEQYF. The CDR3 DNA is TGTGCCAGCGACGAGTTTGGGGCTAGCGGGGCCTACGAGCAGTACTTC. The V and J genes are TRBV2 and TRBJ2-7; 9 nucleotides match TRBD2. The CDR3 covers 16 residues. The junction had 13 bases not matched to a gene; V was cut back by 8 bases and J by 2 bases. Germline loops: CDR1 SNHLY, CDR2 FYNNEI. The complete variable domain, with remaining parts taken from reference TRBV2 and TRBJ2-7, reads EPEVTQTPSHQVTQMGQEVILRCVPISNHLYFYWYRQILGQKVEFLVSFYNNEISEKSEIFDDQFSVERPDGSNFTLKIRSTKLEDSAMYFCASDEFGASGAYEQYFGPGTRLTVT.

CDR3 residues: CTSSHRGGRGLAGNEQFF. The DNA of the CDR3 is TGCACCAGCAGCCACCGCGGGGGGCGAGGACTAGCGGGAAATGAGCAGTTCTTC. This sequence joins TRBV1 and TRBJ2-1; the table's D call of TRBD2 was not tested on the DNA. TRBV1 is a documented pseudogene. This CDR3 comprises 18 residues.

V usage is TRBV6-1 and J usage is TRBJ1-2, with D possibly being TRBD1 (5 bases). Trimming took off 0 bases at V and 3 bases at J, with 11 bases between the two ends. Per germline, CDR1 MNHNS and CDR2 SASEGT. This CDR3 has 15 amino acids. For the CDR3, the DNA is TGTGCCAGCAGTGAAGCGCTCAGGGTCTACTATGGCTACACCTTC. Translated: CASSEALRVYYGYTF.

The V and J genes are TRBV4-1 and TRBJ1-5, with D possibly being TRBD1 (5 bases). The germline CDR1 and CDR2 sequences are MGHRA and YSYEKL. The CDR3 covers 16 residues. Between the trimmed V and J ends, which lost 5 bases and 0 bases, there was a span of 14 bases. CDR3 sequence (DNA): TGCGCCAGCAGCAGCCTAGGGGTTTCTAGCAATCAGCCCCAGCATTTT. It codes for CASSSLGVSSNQPQHF.

V usage is TRBV7-3 and J usage is TRBJ1-1; no reliable D call. CDR3 length: 13 amino acids. Trimming removed 7 bases from V and 9 bases from J, with 18 bases in between. Germline CDR1 and CDR2: SGHTA and FQGTGA. The CDR3: CASNLTVIDKAFF. In nucleotides, the CDR3 is TGTGCCAGCAACCTTACCGTAATCGACAAAGCTTTCTTT.

This clone was counted a few times. The chain combines TRBV7-9 with TRBJ1-1; the match to TRBD1 covers 8 bases. Germline V gene lookup returns CDR1 SEHNR and CDR2 FQNEAQ (reference sequence). This CDR3 spans 15 amino acids. J was trimmed by 4 bases and V by 6 bases; bases with no gene match: 10. The CDR3 sequence is CASRPSRTGSTEAFF. Written as DNA, the CDR3 is TGTGCCAGCAGGCCTTCCAGGACAGGGAGCACTGAAGCTTTCTTT.

This sequence joins TRBV27 and TRBJ2-1; D possibly corresponds to TRBD1 (6 bases). CDR3 length: 16 amino acids. Trimming shortened V by 5 bases and J by 3 bases, and 17 bases separated the two germline ends. CDR1 is MNHEY and CDR2 is SMNVEV in the germline V gene (reference sequence). DNA of the CDR3: TGTGCCAGCAGTCAAGACAGGTTTGACAGCTACAATGAGCAGTTCTTC. Translation gives CASSQDRFDSYNEQFF.

This chain links TRBV21-1 with TRBJ2-1; the DNA was not compared with TRBD2, the D call given in the table. TRBV21-1 is designated a pseudogene. CDR3 size: 15 residues. CDR3 sequence (DNA): TGTGCCAGCAGCAAATACCCCCTCGGGTGGCGGAAGCAGTTCTTC. Residues: CASSKYPLGWRKQFF.